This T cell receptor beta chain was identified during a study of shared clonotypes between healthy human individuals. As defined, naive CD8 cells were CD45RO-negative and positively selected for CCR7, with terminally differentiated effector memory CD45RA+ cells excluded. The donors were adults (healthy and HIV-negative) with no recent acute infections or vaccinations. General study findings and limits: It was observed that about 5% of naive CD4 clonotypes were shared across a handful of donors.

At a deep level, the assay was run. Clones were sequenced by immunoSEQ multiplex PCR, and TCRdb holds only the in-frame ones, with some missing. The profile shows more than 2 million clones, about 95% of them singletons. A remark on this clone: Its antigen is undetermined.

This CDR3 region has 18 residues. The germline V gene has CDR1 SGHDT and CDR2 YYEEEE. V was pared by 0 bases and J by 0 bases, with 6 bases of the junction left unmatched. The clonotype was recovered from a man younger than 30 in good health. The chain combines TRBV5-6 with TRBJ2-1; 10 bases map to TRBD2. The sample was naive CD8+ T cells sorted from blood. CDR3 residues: CASSLETSGYSSYNEQFF. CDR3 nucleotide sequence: TGTGCCAGCAGCTTGGAGACTAGCGGGTACAGCTCCTACAATGAGCAGTTCTTC.